This TCR beta chain stems from a study of T cell clones after liver transplantation. Study-wide background: Pre-transplant mixed lymphocyte reactions yielded third-party-reactive TCRbeta sequences as comparators for graft-donor-reactive sequences.

Study conclusions and caveats: Small, mixed patient groups and varying post-transplant times limit these conclusions. Migration into the graft, not deletion, may explain lost graft donor-reactive T cells.

Germline CDR1 SGHAT, CDR2 FQNNGV. The CDR3 contains 13 residues. V was clipped by 7 bases and J by 3 bases, with 13 bases between them. Repertoires were generated with immunoSEQ multiplex PCR, while TCRdb's copy carries only in-frame clones and drops some. The data contain more than 95,000 clones, around 86% of them singletons. Comments on this clone: The antigen is unknown.

Here the sequenced sample was CD4+ T cells from blood, taken before liver transplant. The clonotype comes from a human donor who received a liver transplant. The chain has TRBV11-2 and TRBJ2-7, with D possibly called TRBD1 or TRBD2 (6 bases each). The CDR3 DNA sequence: TGTGCCAGCACCAAGGGGGGAGGCTACGAGCAGTACTTC. Translating gives CASTKGGGYEQYF. The variable domain in full, completed from reference TRBV11-2 and TRBJ2-7, reads EAGVAQSPRYKIIEKRQSVAFWCNPISGHATLYWYQQILGQGPKLLIQFQNNGVVDDSQLPKDRFSAERLKGVDSTLKIQPAKLEDSAVYLCASTKGGGYEQYFGPGTRLTVT.